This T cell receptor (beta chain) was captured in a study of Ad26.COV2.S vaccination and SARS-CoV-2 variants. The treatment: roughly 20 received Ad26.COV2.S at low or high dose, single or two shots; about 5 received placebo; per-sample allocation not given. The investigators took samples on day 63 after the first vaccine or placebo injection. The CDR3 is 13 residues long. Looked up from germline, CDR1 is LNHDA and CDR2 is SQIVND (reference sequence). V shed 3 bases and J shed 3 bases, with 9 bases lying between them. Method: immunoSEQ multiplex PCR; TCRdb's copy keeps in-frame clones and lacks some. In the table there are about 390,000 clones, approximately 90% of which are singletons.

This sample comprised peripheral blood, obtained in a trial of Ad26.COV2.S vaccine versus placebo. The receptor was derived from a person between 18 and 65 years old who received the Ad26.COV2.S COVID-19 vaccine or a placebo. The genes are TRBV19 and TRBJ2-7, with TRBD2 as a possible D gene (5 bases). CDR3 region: CASSILGGYEQYF. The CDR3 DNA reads TGTGCCAGTAGTATTTTAGGAGGCTACGAGCAGTACTTC.